This TCR beta chain came from a study of T cell clusters in autoimmune cytopenias. Whole-study results and caveats: Healthy donors had approximately 3.3-fold more exclusive TRB clusters than active autoimmune hepatitis patients. Primary autoimmune cytopenia patients appeared to lack physiological T cell clusters present in healthy donors. No experiment has yet validated the function of the T cell clusters defined in silico.

This clonotype counts as medium-sized by frequency. Its target is unknown. Each sample's input was 200 to 250 ng genomic DNA, 35,000 to 40,000 genome equivalents. One tube held mixed TRB-A and TRB-B primer pools for touch-down PCR. TCRdb reprocessed the multiplex PCR reads and stores each CDR3 protein as one record, lacking DNA. Its listing shows 4,500 or so distinct CDR3 sequences. Germline CDR1 is LNHDA and CDR2 is SQIVND (reference sequence). The CDR3 has 15 amino acids. V usage is TRBV19 and J usage is TRBJ2-3. This receptor was taken from a human donor with an autoimmune cytopenia or autoimmune hepatitis (not recorded which). The specimen sequenced was peripheral blood. The CDR3: CASSIGAASTDTQYF. Drawing the rest from reference TRBV19 and TRBJ2-3, the complete variable domain is DGGITQSPKYLFRKEGQNVTLSCEQNLNHDAMYWYRQDPGQGLRLIYYSQIVNDFQKGDIAEGYSVSREKKESFPLTVTSAQKNPTAFYLCASSIGAASTDTQYFGPGTRLTVL.